Described below is a single TCR beta chain sequence and its context. These data are taken from a study of control samples from healthy donors and cancer patients. The method was immunoSEQ multiplex PCR; TCRdb's version includes in-frame clones alone and lacks a portion of them. In the table there are approximately 100,000 clones, around 89% of which are singletons. Trimming took 2 bases from V and 3 from J, leaving 11 bases between them. The CDR3 length is 14 residues. Germline CDR1 SGHKS, CDR2 YYEKEE (reference sequence). The sequenced sample consisted of blood. This rearrangement joins TRBV5-5 to TRBJ1-1; D not certain. This sequence originates from a man aged 30 to 45 in good health. The CDR3 bases are TGTGCCAGCAGCTTTCCTGAGGGATACACTGAAGCTTTCTTT. Protein sequence: CASSFPEGYTEAFF.